What follows describes a single TCR beta chain. Antigen specificity is unknown. This sample was taken from a study of Ad26.COV2.S vaccination and SARS-CoV-2 variants. Study-level background: Participants got Ad26.COV2.S intramuscularly, once or twice 56 days apart. Broader study findings: Quantification of TCR breadth and depth may have yielded underestimates of total T cell responses.

Sequencing was performed with immunoSEQ multiplex PCR; in TCRdb, only in-frame clones are kept and a portion is missing. The sample lists about 330,000 clones, roughly 90% seen once, with approximately 5.8% in the top ten. V shed 3 bases, J shed 7 bases, and the junction held 3 bases outside the gene matches. CDR3 length: 13 amino acids. Germline V gene lookup returns CDR1 LGHNT and CDR2 FRNRAP. Treatment noted: 15 to 20 received Ad26.COV2.S at low or high dose, single or two shots; a few received placebo; per-sample allocation not given. Collection of the samples took place on day 63 after the first injection of vaccine or placebo. In the vaccine, an Ad26 vector expressed the SARS-CoV-2 spike of the Wuhan strain.

Sample: peripheral blood, taken in a trial of Ad26.COV2.S vaccine versus placebo. This chain links TRBV12-5 with TRBJ2-1; TRBD2 matches at 7 bases. This TCR derives from a person aged 18-60 years who received the Ad26.COV2.S COVID-19 vaccine or a placebo. CDR3 protein: CASGFGGGNEQFF. CDR3 DNA sequence: TGTGCTAGTGGTTTTGGGGGGGGGAATGAGCAGTTCTTC.